This record looks at one TCR beta chain sequence and its context. Its matching antigen is unknown. Graves' hyperthyroidism was deemed stable absent ophthalmopathy progression within 18 months. Diagnoses were established using clinical symptoms, serum thyroxine and TRAb, thyroid ultrasound and orbital computed tomography. These data originate in a study of T cells in Graves' hyperthyroidism and ophthalmopathy. General observations from the study: Most clonotypes expanded in thyroid above 0.001 were likewise present in blood.

The CDR3 regions of TCR beta were amplified from RNA transcripts. First-round RT-PCR with HTBI primers amplified the TCR CDR3 region. TCRdb re-analysed the multiplex PCR reads in MiXCR, keeping a single row per CDR3 protein. Of more than 40,000 distinct CDR3 sequences in the sample, around half were seen once. Specimen: peripheral blood or thyroid tissue (not recorded which). This TCR came from a woman between 45 and 65 years old with Graves' hyperthyroidism.

CDR3 coding DNA: TGTGCCAGCAGCCAAGGTTTAAGGACCACCAAAAATCAGCCCCAGCATTTT. Translated: CASSQGLRTTKNQPQHF. The chain employs TRBV3-2 and TRBJ1-5. TRBV3-2 is tagged as a pseudogene. The CDR3 runs to 17 residues.